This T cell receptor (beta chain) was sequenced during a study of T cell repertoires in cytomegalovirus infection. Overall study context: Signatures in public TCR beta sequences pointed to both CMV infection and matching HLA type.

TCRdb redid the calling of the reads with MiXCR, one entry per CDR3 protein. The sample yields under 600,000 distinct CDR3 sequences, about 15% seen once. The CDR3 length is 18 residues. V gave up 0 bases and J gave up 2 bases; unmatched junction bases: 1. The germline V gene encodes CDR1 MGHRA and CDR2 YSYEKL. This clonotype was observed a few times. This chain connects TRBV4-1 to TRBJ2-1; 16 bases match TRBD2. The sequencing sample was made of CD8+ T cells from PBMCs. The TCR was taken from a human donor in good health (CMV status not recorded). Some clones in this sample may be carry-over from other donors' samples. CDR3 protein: CASSQEGLAGGAYNEQFF. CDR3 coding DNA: TGCGCCAGCAGCCAAGAGGGACTAGCGGGGGGGGCCTACAATGAGCAGTTCTTC.